This entry lists 18 T cell receptor beta chains sequenced from one sample in a study of graft-versus-host responses after intestinal transplantation. TCRdb's copy holds only in-frame clones and misses some; the assay was immunoSEQ multiplex PCR. The table includes around 50,000 clones, around nine tenths detected once. This specimen consisted of PBMCs, obtained 26 days after transplant. The receptors originated from a human patient who received an intestinal transplant, so some T cells may come from the graft donor.

The V and J genes are TRBV23-1 and TRBJ1-1; D is unclear. TRBV23-1 is labeled an ORF, and its function is uncertain. CDR3 length: 12 residues. Trimming cost V 8 bases and J 2 bases, with 9 bases left between them. CDR3: CASGMTNTEAFF. The CDR3, as DNA: TGCGCCAGCGGTATGACAAACACTGAAGCTTTCTTT.

The chain couples TRBV27 to TRBJ2-1; TRBD2 is a possible D gene (7 bases). V shed 1 base and J shed 4 bases, with 14 bases lying between them. The CDR3 has 16 amino acids. Germline V CDR1 and CDR2: MNHEY, SMNVEV (reference sequence). The CDR3 DNA sequence: TGTGCCAGCAGTTTATTGTTAGGGGGGGCTTACAATGAGCAGTTCTTC. Translating it yields CASSLLLGGAYNEQFF.

This clone turned up a few times. The V call is TRBV18, the J call TRBJ1-1; D may be TRBD1 (6 bases). The CDR3 sequence is 14 residues long. Trimming shortened V by 3 bases and J by 5 bases, and 13 bases separated the two germline ends. Germline CDR1 KGHSH, CDR2 LQKENI. The CDR3 bases are TGTGCCAGCTCACCTGTAGGCCAGGGGACTGAAGCTTTCTTT. Translating gives CASSPVGQGTEAFF.

V gene TRBV5-1 combines with J gene TRBJ2-2; a weak D match, TRBD2 (6 bases). The CDR3 contains 14 residues. The germline gives CDR1 SGHRS, CDR2 YFSETQ. The germline V and J ends were trimmed by 4 bases and 4 bases, with 11 bases remaining between them. The DNA of the CDR3 is TGCGCCAGCAGCGGGACTTCGGGCACCGGGGAGCTGTTTTTT. The encoded protein is CASSGTSGTGELFF.

This sequence joins TRBV27 and TRBJ2-7; a weak D match, TRBD1 (5 bases). The CDR3 has 14 residues. The germline V gene encodes CDR1 MNHEY and CDR2 SMNVEV (reference sequence). Trimming cost V 3 bases and J 0 bases, with 9 bases left between them. CDR3 nucleotides: TGTGCCAGCAGTTTTGGCAGGGACTCCTACGAGCAGTACTTC. This encodes CASSFGRDSYEQYF.

This chain joins TRBV29-1 and TRBJ2-3; D remains ambiguous. Trimming pared 1 base from V and 0 bases from J, leaving 8 bases between. This CDR3 has 14 residues. Per germline, CDR1 SQVTM and CDR2 ANQGSEA. This CDR3 reads CSVEATRSTDTQYF. The CDR3 bases are TGCAGCGTTGAAGCCACTCGTAGCACAGATACGCAGTATTTT.

The chain couples TRBV19 to TRBJ1-3; D is undetermined. The CDR3 length is 15 residues. Trimming shortened V by 4 bases and J by 0 bases, and 10 bases separated the two germline ends. Germline V gene lookup returns CDR1 LNHDA and CDR2 SQIVND (reference sequence). The CDR3 sequence: CASSSPDYSGNTIYF. The CDR3 DNA reads TGTGCCAGTAGTAGTCCGGACTACTCTGGAAACACCATATATTTT.

Of note for this clone: A read error may produce the germline difference seen at one junction end. The chain has TRBV13 and TRBJ1-6; 12 bases line up with TRBD1. The germline gives CDR1 PRHDT, CDR2 FYEKMQ (reference sequence). This CDR3 comprises 16 residues. The CDR3 sequence: CASSLGTGGLGSPLHF. DNA of the CDR3: TGTGCCAGCAGCCTAGGGACAGGGGGCTTGGGTTCACCCCTCCACTTT. Based on the CDR3 plus reference TRBV13 and TRBJ1-6, the full variable domain is AAGVIQSPRHLIKEKRETATLKCYPIPRHDTVYWYQQGPGQDPQFLISFYEKMQSDKGSIPDRFSAQQFSDYHSELNMSSLELGDSALYFCASSLGTGGLGSPLHFGNGTRLTVT.

The chain recombines TRBV11-2 with TRBJ2-7, with D possibly being TRBD1 (6 bases). Germline CDR1 and CDR2: SGHAT and FQNNGV. This CDR3 comprises 15 residues. Deletions cut 4 bases from V and 2 bases from J, with 15 bases between. The CDR3 here is CASSSASGQTYEQYF. The CDR3 DNA is TGTGCCAGCAGCTCCGCCTCCGGACAGACCTACGAGCAGTACTTC.

This chain links TRBV9 with TRBJ2-1; TRBD2 matches 12 bases. The CDR3 is made up of 16 amino acids. V lost 4 bases to trimming and J lost 9 bases; unmatched junction nucleotides: 11. The V gene's germline CDR1 is SGDLS and CDR2 YYNGEE. CDR3 loop: CASSSRLAGGRGEQFF. CDR3 in DNA: TGTGCCAGCAGCTCTCGCCTAGCGGGGGGGCGGGGTGAGCAGTTCTTC.

DNA of the CDR3: TGTGCCAGCAGGGGGACTAGCGCCAAGATTGATGAGCAGTTCTTC. This translates into CASRGTSAKIDEQFF. The gene calls are TRBV2 and TRBJ2-1, with 10 bases matching TRBD2. Per germline, CDR1 SNHLY and CDR2 FYNNEI. This CDR3 contains 15 residues. V shed 6 bases, J shed 8 bases, and the junction held 10 bases outside the gene matches. The whole variable domain, remainder taken from reference TRBV2 and TRBJ2-1, is EPEVTQTPSHQVTQMGQEVILRCVPISNHLYFYWYRQILGQKVEFLVSFYNNEISEKSEIFDDQFSVERPDGSNFTLKIRSTKLEDSAMYFCASRGTSAKIDEQFFGPGTRLTVL.

The chain couples TRBV9 to TRBJ2-3, with TRBD2 matching 8 bases. CDR1 SGDLS and CDR2 YYNGEE come from the germline V gene. CDR3 length: 17 residues. The V gene end was trimmed by 0 bases and the J gene end by 4 bases; junction bases not matched to a gene: 10. CDR3 bases: TGTGCCAGCAGCGTAGCTCCAGCGGGGGACGGGGCAGATACGCAGTATTTT. Protein: CASSVAPAGDGADTQYF.

The rearrangement links TRBV7-9 to TRBJ2-3; 10 nucleotides agree with TRBD2. This CDR3 has 15 residues. The germline gives CDR1 SEHNR, CDR2 FQNEAQ (reference sequence). V shed 5 bases, J shed 3 bases, and the junction held 5 bases outside the gene matches. CDR3 in DNA: TGTGCCAGCAGCCCTAGCGGGGGATCGACAGATACGCAGTATTTT. It yields the protein CASSPSGGSTDTQYF.

The CDR3 reads CASSYSAPSGELFF. DNA for the CDR3: TGTGCCAGCAGTTACTCAGCCCCGTCCGGGGAGCTGTTTTTT. The J gene is TRBJ2-2, the V gene TRBV6-6; D is ambiguous. CDR3 length: 14 amino acids. V gave up 0 bases and J gave up 6 bases, with 8 bases separating them. CDR1 and CDR2 from the germline V gene are MNHNY and SVGAGI (reference sequence).

This chain uses TRBV6-4 with TRBJ2-1; 8 nucleotides agree with TRBD2. The germline V gene encodes CDR1 MRHNA and CDR2 SNTAGT. With V trimmed by 3 bases and J by 6 bases, 4 bases remained unmatched. The CDR3 covers 14 residues. The CDR3 bases are TGTGCCAGCAGTGATTCCGGGACTAGCAATGAGCAGTTCTTC. Translated, it gives CASSDSGTSNEQFF.

The chain couples TRBV11-2 to TRBJ1-1, with 10 bases matching TRBD1. Germline CDR1 reads SGHAT; CDR2 reads FQNNGV. The CDR3 has 15 residues. V was clipped by 5 bases and J by 4 bases; unmatched bases: 7. CDR3 coding DNA: TGTGCCAGCAGCCCCTGGACAGGGGGGAGCACTGAAGCTTTCTTT. Translating it yields CASSPWTGGSTEAFF.

The J gene is TRBJ2-5, the V gene TRBV19, with a possible D match to TRBD2 (5 bases). This CDR3 spans 13 amino acids. In germline, CDR1 is LNHDA, CDR2 SQIVND (reference sequence). Trimming stripped 6 bases from V and 5 bases from J, with 13 bases between. In DNA, the CDR3 is TGTGCCAGTAGGGAGACTAACTCGGAGACCCAGTACTTC. It translates to CASRETNSETQYF.

The chain combines TRBV7-6 with TRBJ2-2, with D perhaps matching TRBD1 (5 bases). Between the trimmed V and J ends, which lost 4 bases and 2 bases, there was a span of 11 bases. This CDR3 contains 15 residues. Germline V gene data show CDR1 as SGHVS and CDR2 as FNYEAQ. The CDR3 loop reads CASSSADRNTGELFF. The DNA of the CDR3 is TGTGCCAGCAGCTCGGCCGACAGAAACACCGGGGAGCTGTTTTTT. The variable domain in full, with the rest retrieved from reference TRBV7-6 and TRBJ2-2, is GAGVSQSPRYKVTKRGQDVALRCDPISGHVSLYWYRQALGQGPEFLTYFNYEAQQDKSGLPNDRFSAERPEGSISTLTIQRTEQRDSAMYRCASSSADRNTGELFFGEGSRLTVL.